This is a list of T cell receptor beta chains from one sample in a study of T cells in Graves' hyperthyroidism and ophthalmopathy. In TCRdb, the multiplex PCR reads were re-called with MiXCR into one record per CDR3 protein. The data hold 490,000 or so distinct CDR3 sequences, with around a fifth observed a single time. The sequenced sample consisted of blood. The receptors stem from a woman aged 70-85 years with Graves' ophthalmopathy. CDR3s include the opening cysteine and the closing phenylalanine or tryptophan. D genes are given only for firm matches. Clone size, where shown, is once, few, many, or a class for clones that have expanded.

>TRBJ2-7|-|14|TRBV9|TRBD2
TGTGCCAGTAGTCAGCGGGGGGGTTGGGGCGAGCAGTACTTC
CASSQRGGWGEQYF
>TRBJ2-3|-|14|TRBV5-1|-
TGCGCCAGCAGCGAGAGACATAGCACAGATACGCAGTATTTT
CASSERHSTDTQYF
>TRBJ1-5|few|13|TRBV12-3/TRBV12-4|-
TGTGCCAGCAGTTTCCGGAAGTCTCAGCCCCAGCATTTT
CASSFRKSQPQHF
>TRBJ1-1|-|14|TRBV29-1|-
TGCAGCGTTGGCCAAGGAGGGGTACGCACTGAAGCTTTCTTT
CSVGQGGVRTEAFF
>TRBJ1-6|many|14|TRBV7-2|-
TGTGCCAGCAGCTTAGCAGGGATCGGTTCACCCCTCCACTTT
CASSLAGIGSPLHF
>TRBJ2-3|-|14|TRBV20-1|-
TGCAGTGCTAGTGCGGGGCCGAGCACAGATACGCAGTATTTT
CSASAGPSTDTQYF
>TRBJ1-2|few|16|TRBV7-9|-
TGTGCCAGCAGCCCCTTCGGATCCCTCAATCCTAGGGGCTACACCTTC
CASSPFGSLNPRGYTF
>TRBJ1-5|-|14|TRBV20-1|-
TGCAGTGCTAGAGCCAGAGGTGAGATTCAGCCCCAGCATTTT
CSARARGEIQPQHF
>TRBJ2-2|-|15|TRBV18|-
TGTGCCAGCTCACCACGCAAAGGGCCCACCGGGGAGCTGTTTTTT
CASSPRKGPTGELFF
>TRBJ1-6|-|13|TRBV2|-
TGTGCCAGCAGTACTGTCCCAGAGTCACCCCTCCACTTT
CASSTVPESPLHF
>TRBJ1-5|-|15|TRBV28|-
TGTGCCAGCACATCTTCGGGCAGCCTCAATCAGCCCCAGCATTTT
CASTSSGSLNQPQHF
>TRBJ2-3|-|14|TRBV4-1|-
TGCGCCAGCAGCCAAGAATACGGTCGGGGTACGCAGTATTTT
CASSQEYGRGTQYF
>TRBJ2-1|-|15|TRBV6-2/TRBV6-3|TRBD1
TGTGCCAGCAGCCCCGGGGGACAGGGAAATAATGAGCAGTTCTTC
CASSPGGQGNNEQFF
>TRBJ2-2|-|15|TRBV19|TRBD1
TGTGCCAGTAGTAATACAGGGGGAGTTGCCGGGGAGCTGTTTTTT
CASSNTGGVAGELFF
>TRBJ2-7|few|13|TRBV12-3/TRBV12-4|-
TGTGCCAGCAGTTTAGCACCAACCTACGAGCAGTACTTC
CASSLAPTYEQYF
>TRBJ2-3|once|17|TRBV6-5|-
TGTGCCAGCAGTTACTGGAGGGGGGGAGGGGGTACAGATACGCAGTATTTT
CASSYWRGGGGTDTQYF
>TRBJ1-2|many|14|TRBV28|-
TGTGCCAGCAGGTCCTCCGGGAGCCCTCACGGCTACACCTTC
CASRSSGSPHGYTF